This is a list of T cell receptor beta chains from one sample in a study of cytomegalovirus exposure and HLA in healthy donors. Assay: immunoSEQ multiplex PCR; the TCRdb copy retains only in-frame clones and omits some. Of about 110,000 clones in the sample, around 73% are singletons; the top ten hold approximately 8%. Sample: PBMCs. The receptors stem from a man aged 35 to 55 in good health and CMV-seronegative. CDR3s include the opening cysteine and the closing phenylalanine or tryptophan. D genes are given only for firm matches. Clone size is given for some rows only: seen once, a few or many times, or a class if the clone is expanded.

TRBD1,TRBV7-9,TRBJ1-2,.,CASSLGQGSYGYTF,TGTGCCAGCAGCTTAGGACAGGGGAGCTATGGCTACACCTTC
TRBD1,TRBV7-2,TRBJ2-2,.,CASSRDRDTGELFF,TGTGCCAGCAGCCGGGACAGGGACACCGGGGAGCTGTTTTTT
.,TRBV7-2,TRBJ2-3,.,CASSSPTTDTQYF,TGTGCCAGCAGCTCGCCAACTACAGATACGCAGTATTTT
TRBD2,TRBV7-3,TRBJ2-5,.,CASSTGTSASEPQYF,TGTGCCAGCAGCACCGGGACTAGCGCCTCCGAGCCCCAGTACTTC
.,TRBV2,TRBJ1-2,.,CASSRDSSYGYTF,TGTGCCAGCAGTCGCGACTCGAGTTATGGCTACACCTTC
TRBD2,TRBV27,TRBJ2-1,.,CASSLSASGGVNEQFF,TGTGCCAGCAGTTTATCGGCTAGCGGGGGGGTGAATGAGCAGTTCTTC
TRBD2,TRBV4-1,TRBJ2-3,.,CASSHGGVSDTQYF,TGCGCCAGCAGCCATGGGGGGGTATCAGATACGCAGTATTTT
.,TRBV19,TRBJ1-5,.,CASSPGQGGHQPQHF,TGTGCCAGTAGCCCAGGGCAGGGTGGGCATCAGCCCCAGCATTTT
.,TRBV19,TRBJ1-1,.,CASRDLNTEAFF,TGTGCCAGTAGGGACTTGAACACTGAAGCTTTCTTT
TRBD1,TRBV11-2,TRBJ2-7,.,CASSWGTGGYEQYF,TGTGCCAGCAGCTGGGGGACAGGGGGTTACGAGCAGTACTTC
.,TRBV5-6,TRBJ2-7,.,CASSPRGYEQYF,TGTGCCAGCAGCCCCAGGGGCTACGAGCAGTACTTC
.,TRBV2,TRBJ1-1,.,CASSWGGDREAFF,TGTGCCAGCAGTTGGGGGGGGGACCGTGAAGCTTTCTTT
TRBD1,TRBV7-8,TRBJ1-5,.,CASSAGTGRNQPQHF,TGTGCCAGCAGCGCCGGGACAGGTCGAAATCAGCCCCAGCATTTT
.,TRBV7-6,TRBJ2-3,.,CASSPPGGTDTQYF,TGTGCCAGCAGCCCACCGGGGGGCACAGATACGCAGTATTTT
TRBD2,TRBV28,TRBJ2-1,.,CASSSGGGGYNEQFF,TGTGCCAGCAGTTCCGGTGGCGGGGGATACAATGAGCAGTTCTTC
.,TRBV6-6,TRBJ1-2,.,CAWVGANYGYTF,TGTGCTTGGGTGGGCGCGAACTATGGCTACACCTTC
.,TRBV4-1,TRBJ1-5,.,CASSQDPPGVGLEPQHF,TGCGCCAGCAGCCAAGATCCGCCTGGTGTCGGTTTGGAGCCCCAGCATTTT
TRBD1,TRBV6-1,TRBJ2-7,.,CASSEAGTGLREYF,TGTGCCAGCAGTGAAGCCGGGACAGGCCTTCGGGAGTACTTC
.,TRBV6-6,TRBJ2-2,.,CASTYIVNTGELFF,TGTGCCAGCACATATATAGTGAACACCGGGGAGCTGTTTTTT
TRBD1,TRBV28,TRBJ1-2,.,CASGSTGDAYGYTF,TGTGCCAGCGGAAGTACAGGGGATGCCTATGGCTACACCTTC
TRBD2,TRBV5-1,TRBJ2-5,.,CASSSSSLGGQETQYF,TGCGCCAGCAGCTCATCTTCACTCGGGGGGCAAGAGACCCAGTACTTC
.,TRBV9,TRBJ2-7,.,CASSVAPEGRDEQYF,TGTGCCAGCAGCGTAGCCCCGGAGGGGCGGGACGAGCAGTACTTC
TRBD2,TRBV7-2,TRBJ2-2,few,CASSLAPLARGTGELFF,TGTGCCAGCAGCTTAGCGCCACTAGCGAGGGGCACCGGGGAGCTGTTTTTT
.,TRBV19,TRBJ2-7,.,CASSQGGYEQYF,TGTGCCAGTAGCCAGGGCGGTTACGAGCAGTACTTC
.,TRBV28,TRBJ1-2,.,CASSLMSEGYGYTF,TGTGCCAGCAGTCTAATGAGTGAGGGCTATGGCTACACCTTC
.,TRBV4-1,TRBJ2-1,.,CATSDRYNEQFF,TGCGCCACCTCGGACAGATACAATGAGCAGTTCTTC
.,TRBV5-1,TRBJ2-1,.,CASSLSLSSYNEQFF,TGCGCCAGCAGCTTGTCCCTGAGCTCCTACAATGAGCAGTTCTTC
.,TRBV27,TRBJ2-4,.,CASRTSPFNIQYF,TGTGCCAGCAGGACTAGTCCATTTAACATTCAGTACTTC
.,TRBV5-1,TRBJ2-3,once,CASSLDRTDTQYF,TGCGCCAGCAGCTTGGACAGGACAGATACGCAGTATTTT
.,TRBV7-9,TRBJ1-3,.,CASRPAPLTGSGNTIYF,TGTGCCAGCAGACCAGCGCCCCTGACAGGATCTGGAAACACCATATATTTT
.,TRBV7-2,TRBJ2-3,.,CASSRDRVSRRNTQYF,TGTGCCAGCAGCCGAGATCGGGTATCCCGGCGGAATACGCAGTATTTT
TRBD1,TRBV29-1,TRBJ1-2,.,CSVRQGFGYTF,TGCAGCGTACGACAGGGTTTTGGCTACACCTTC
TRBD1,TRBV9,TRBJ2-5,.,CASRPTGEETQYF,TGTGCCAGCAGACCGACAGGGGAAGAGACCCAGTACTTC
.,TRBV18,TRBJ1-3,.,CASSRTEGVGNTIYF,TGTGCCAGCTCACGGACCGAGGGGGTCGGAAACACCATATATTTT
.,TRBV7-9,TRBJ2-7,once,CASSLEQNYEQYF,TGTGCCAGCAGCTTAGAACAGAACTACGAGCAGTACTTC
TRBD2,TRBV28,TRBJ2-5,.,CASRPAGGGAMRYF,TGTGCCAGCAGACCCGCTGGCGGGGGGGCCATGAGGTACTTC
.,TRBV28,TRBJ2-2,.,CASSEPGHTNTGELFF,TGTGCCAGCAGTGAACCGGGACATACGAACACCGGGGAGCTGTTTTTT
TRBD2,TRBV19,TRBJ2-3,.,CASSVGTSGALNTDTQYF,TGTGCCAGTAGTGTCGGGACTAGCGGGGCCCTGAACACAGATACGCAGTATTTT
.,TRBV29-1,TRBJ2-7,.,CSVEDPGTRPSEQYF,TGCAGCGTTGAAGATCCGGGGACACGGCCCAGCGAGCAGTACTTC
.,TRBV28,TRBJ1-2,.,CATRGGRYGYTF,TGTGCCACTAGGGGGGGCCGTTATGGCTACACCTTC
.,TRBV5-4,TRBJ2-1,.,CASSTIQVISYNEQFF,TGTGCCAGCAGCACTATACAGGTGATCTCCTACAATGAGCAGTTCTTC
.,TRBV18,TRBJ1-2,.,CASSPPRIQRVANYGYTF,TGTGCCAGCTCACCACCGCGTATTCAGAGGGTTGCTAACTATGGCTACACCTTC
.,TRBV6-1,TRBJ2-3,.,CASSQEGYSTDTQYF,TGTGCCAGCAGTCAAGAGGGGTATAGCACAGATACGCAGTATTTT
TRBD1,TRBV5-1,TRBJ1-4,.,CASSPGQPGEKLFF,TGCGCCAGCAGCCCGGGACAGCCAGGAGAAAAACTGTTTTTT
.,TRBV6-5,TRBJ1-2,.,CASGLGGSGYGYTF,TGTGCCAGCGGACTTGGGGGCTCCGGCTATGGCTACACCTTC